The T cell receptor beta chain under discussion was sequenced for a study of blood T cell repertoires in COVID-19. Trimming took 5 bases from V and 5 from J, leaving 15 bases between them. This CDR3 is built from 14 residues. The germline gives CDR1 MDHEN, CDR2 SYDVKM. The protocol was immunoSEQ multiplex PCR, while the TCRdb copy is restricted to in-frame clones and leaves out a portion. The sample records about 130,000 clones, 88% being singletons. This receptor was identified in a man aged 50-60 years with acute or convalescent COVID-19. The chain uses TRBV28 and TRBJ2-5, with a possible D match to TRBD1 (6 bases). Sequencing was performed on peripheral blood. CDR3 nucleotide sequence: TGTGCCAGCAGTCTACAGGGAAGAGGGGAGACCCAGTACTTC. Residues: CASSLQGRGETQYF.